Below, 8 T cell receptor beta chains from the same sample are listed, as sequenced in a study of blood T cells in healthy people across ages. For the second PCR, which ran for about 7 to 11 cycles, a sample-barcoded 5' primer and a J-beta primer mix were used. TCRdb used MiXCR to reprocess the 5' RACE reads, holding one entry per CDR3 protein. The sample lists fewer than 700,000 distinct CDR3 sequences; less than 45% were seen once. Sequences were obtained from blood. Source of these receptors: an elderly man in good health.

There are a few counts of this clonotype. This chain links TRBV20-1 with TRBJ2-2; tentatively, D is TRBD1 or TRBD2 (6 bases each). The germline gives CDR1 DFQATT, CDR2 SNEGSKA (reference sequence). The germline V and J ends were trimmed by 0 bases and 9 bases, with 23 bases remaining between them. This CDR3 is 17 amino acids long. CDR3 DNA sequence: TGCAGTGCTAGAGATGAGATTGAAGGGGGTAGCGGTAGGGAGCTGTTTTTT. Amino acid sequence: CSARDEIEGGSGRELFF.

This clonotype was counted a few times. The chain combines TRBV28 with TRBJ2-3, with 8 bases identical to TRBD2. The V segment lost 5 bases and the J segment 2 bases; nucleotides outside the gene matches: 6. This CDR3 region has 15 residues. Per the germline V gene, CDR1 is MDHEN and CDR2 is SYDVKM. CDR3 DNA: TGTGCCAGCAGTACCAGCGGGAGTGACACAGATACGCAGTATTTT. Its protein product is CASSTSGSDTDTQYF.

A word on this clonotype: Compared with germline, one end of the junction differs, possibly owing to a read error. CDR3 nucleotides: TGTGCCAGCAGTGACTCGAATTTCAACGAAGCTTTCTTT. Amino acid sequence: CASSDSNFNEAFF. The chain links TRBV6-5 to TRBJ1-1, with D unresolved. CDR3 length: 13 amino acids. CDR1 and CDR2 from the germline V gene are MNHEY and SVGAGI.

The gene calls are TRBV4-3 and TRBJ2-2; D is possibly TRBD1 or TRBD2 (5 bases each). The CDR3 runs 12 residues. V was shortened by 7 bases and J by 7 bases, with 10 bases between the two germline ends. Germline values: CDR1 LGHNA, CDR2 YSLEER. The DNA of the CDR3 is TGCGCCAGCAACGGGGCTGGCGGGGAGCTGTTTTTT. Encoded protein: CASNGAGGELFF.

This rearrangement joins TRBV10-1 to TRBJ1-1, with unresolved D. CDR3 length: 13 amino acids. V was shortened by 2 bases and J by 4 bases, with 8 bases between the two germline ends. CDR1 WNHNN and CDR2 SYGVQD come from the germline V gene (reference sequence). The CDR3 nucleotides are TGCGCCAGCAGTGAGCCAGGCTCCACTGAAGCTTTCTTT. This translates into CASSEPGSTEAFF.

This clonotype was detected only a few times. The rearrangement links TRBV6-2 or TRBV6-3 to TRBJ2-1; D is perhaps TRBD1 (5 bases). Trimming shortened V by 6 bases and J by 8 bases, and 20 bases separated the two germline ends. This CDR3 has 15 amino acids. Germline V gene lookup returns CDR1 MNHEY and CDR2 SVGEGT. The CDR3 loop is CASSLFSAGLDEQFF. CDR3 coding DNA: TGTGCCAGCAGCCTTTTCTCCGCAGGGCTGGATGAGCAGTTCTTC.

In this sample, this clonotype turned up many times. V gene TRBV5-1 combines with J gene TRBJ2-1; 9 bases align to TRBD1. This CDR3 has 13 amino acids. Looked up from germline, CDR1 is SGHRS and CDR2 is YFSETQ. After removal of 4 bases from V and 5 bases from J, the junction contained 1 base not matched to a gene. The CDR3: CASSRTGDNEQFF. The DNA of the CDR3 is TGCGCCAGCAGCCGGACAGGGGACAATGAGCAGTTCTTC.

This rearrangement joins TRBV4-2 to TRBJ1-2; D unresolved. Germline values: CDR1 LGHNA, CDR2 YNFKEQ. The CDR3 is 12 amino acids. V was cut by 1 base and J by 6 bases, with 6 bases left in between. CDR3 in amino acids: CASSQVRDGYTF. The CDR3 DNA follows: TGTGCCAGCAGCCAAGTAAGGGATGGCTACACCTTC.